These 9 T cell receptor beta chains share one sample of origin, sequenced in a study of T cell changes during pregnancy in multiple sclerosis. Data came from immunoSEQ multiplex PCR; TCRdb stores just in-frame clones and leaves some out. The data contain about 24,000 clones, about nine tenths of them singletons. The sample here was CD8+ T cells from peripheral blood mononuclear cells, taken in the third trimester of pregnancy. The receptors were sampled from a female donor in good health, enrolled as a control in a pregnancy study.

The chain recombines TRBV7-2 with TRBJ1-5; D ambiguous. The CDR3 has 12 amino acids. Between the trimmed V and J ends, which lost 5 bases and 2 bases, there was a span of 4 bases. Germline loops: CDR1 SGHTA, CDR2 FQGNSA. The CDR3 region is CASSEGNQPQHF. The CDR3 DNA reads TGTGCCAGCAGCGAGGGCAATCAGCCCCAGCATTTT.

The CDR3 spells CASSHTGGAKNIQYF. The CDR3 region has the DNA TGCGCCAGCAGCCACACGGGGGGCGCCAAAAACATTCAGTACTTC. This rearrangement joins TRBV4-1 to TRBJ2-4; D may be TRBD2 (7 bases). Trimming stripped 3 bases from V and 1 base from J, with 10 bases between. Germline V gene lookup returns CDR1 MGHRA and CDR2 YSYEKL. The CDR3 is 15 amino acids.

The gene calls are TRBV19 and TRBJ2-7; 8 nucleotides agree with TRBD2. The V and J ends lost 3 bases and 3 bases, in that order; junction bases with no gene match: 13. The germline CDR1 and CDR2 sequences are LNHDA and SQIVND (reference sequence). The CDR3 has 17 amino acids. CDR3 DNA sequence: TGTGCCAGTAGTATGGCTGTGGTTCTAGCGGGCGGCTACGAGCAGTACTTC. Its protein product is CASSMAVVLAGGYEQYF.

V gene TRBV28 combines with J gene TRBJ2-1; D not resolved. Looked up from germline, CDR1 is MDHEN and CDR2 is SYDVKM. Trimming cost V 5 bases and J 0 bases, with 11 bases left between them. This CDR3 region has 15 residues. CDR3 bases: TGTGCCAGCAGTCTCGACACAAGCTCCTACAATGAGCAGTTCTTC. Its translation: CASSLDTSSYNEQFF.

This clone was counted once. The rearrangement links TRBV21-1 to TRBJ2-2; the table names TRBD1, a call not compared with the DNA. TRBV21-1 is marked as a pseudogene. This CDR3 has 16 residues. The CDR3 spells CASSRIYRVGTGELFF. CDR3 coding DNA: TGTGCCAGCAGCAGGATATACAGGGTTGGGACCGGGGAGCTGTTTTTT.

The chain employs TRBV4-1 and TRBJ2-7; D unclear. The CDR3 runs to 15 residues. The germline V and J ends were trimmed by 0 bases and 1 base, with 10 bases remaining between them. Germline values: CDR1 MGHRA, CDR2 YSYEKL. Written as DNA, the CDR3 is TGCGCCAGCAGCCAAGAAAGAGGCGGATCCTACGAGCAGTACTTC. It encodes CASSQERGGSYEQYF.

CDR3 DNA sequence: TGTGCCAGCAGCCGCAGGGGGCCAACCACCGGGGAGCTGTTTTTT. Translated, it gives CASSRRGPTTGELFF. V gene TRBV7-9 combines with J gene TRBJ2-2; 8 bases fit TRBD1. The length of the CDR3 is 15 residues. V shed 5 bases, J shed 4 bases, and the junction held 6 bases outside the gene matches. The germline gives CDR1 SEHNR, CDR2 FQNEAQ (reference sequence).

As for this clone: Other DNA sequences in this sample translate to the same CDR3. The chain recombines TRBV28 with TRBJ2-7; 7 bases are a match to TRBD1. Germline V gene lookup returns CDR1 MDHEN and CDR2 SYDVKM. This CDR3 contains 14 residues. With 3 bases clipped from V and 2 bases from J, the junction kept 4 bases outside the gene matches. As DNA, the CDR3 is TGTGCCAGCAGTTTCACGGGGACAGCCTACGAGCAGTACTTC. Its translation: CASSFTGTAYEQYF.

This CDR3 is CASSLERTALTEAFF. For the CDR3, the DNA is TGTGCCAGCAGCTTAGAGCGGACGGCCCTCACTGAAGCTTTCTTT. The chain has TRBV7-2 and TRBJ1-1; D not certain. Deletions cut 1 base from V and 4 bases from J, with 13 bases between. There are 15 residues in the CDR3. Per the germline V gene, CDR1 is SGHTA and CDR2 is FQGNSA.